This TCR beta chain was recovered during a study of T cell repertoires in cytomegalovirus infection. Study-level background: Public TCR beta signatures were indicative of both CMV infection and a matching HLA type.

As for this clonotype: Its antigen is as yet unknown.

The CDR3 contains 17 residues. Trimming pared 2 bases from V and 3 bases from J, leaving 19 bases between. Germline assignment: CDR1 MNHEY and CDR2 SMNVEV (reference sequence). Study results and caveats: Dominating the ex vivo response were TCR beta clonotypes that were CMV-specific and HLA-C-restricted.

TCRdb fed the reads into MiXCR, producing one record per CDR3 protein. The table includes about 920,000 distinct CDR3 sequences, roughly a third detected once. V usage is TRBV27 and J usage is TRBJ1-2; unclear D gene. The clonotype was recovered from a human donor in good health (CMV status not recorded). Some clones in this sample may be carry-over from other donors' samples. The starting material was cultured CD8+ T cells from PBMCs, obtained from culture after CMV antigen stimulation. The CDR3 reads CASSLQWTGSPYYGYTF. CDR3 coding DNA: TGTGCCAGCAGTTTACAGTGGACGGGCAGTCCTTACTATGGCTACACCTTC.